This T cell receptor (beta chain) was profiled in a study of OX40 agonist ivuxolimab in advanced cancers. The assay was immunoSEQ multiplex PCR, and TCRdb's table has in-frame clones only and misses some. The sample carries about 24,000 clones, about 85% recorded once. Germline V gene data show CDR1 as SGHNT and CDR2 as YYREEE (reference sequence). J gave up 6 bases and V 3 bases, and 10 bases lay outside the gene matches. The CDR3 has 15 residues. The chain has TRBV5-4 and TRBJ1-2, with 8 bases fitting TRBD1. This receptor was identified in an adult with an advanced solid tumor such as melanoma, head and neck, liver or kidney cancer. Sequencing was performed on CD4+ or CD8+ T cells sorted from blood, taken in a trial of the OX40 agonist ivuxolimab. This chain's CDR3 is CASSSRTQGDDGYTF. In DNA, the CDR3 is TGTGCCAGCAGCTCGCGGACACAGGGGGATGATGGCTACACCTTC.